The clone carrying this T cell receptor (beta chain) was seen once. The data belong to a study of control samples from healthy donors and cancer patients. TCRdb keeps only in-frame clones here, not all; method: immunoSEQ multiplex PCR. The data hold roughly 76,000 clones, with roughly 94% observed a single time. CDR3 size: 14 residues. The V and J ends lost 0 bases and 12 bases, in that order; junction bases with no gene match: 5. Germline CDR1 MNHEY, CDR2 SMNVEV (reference sequence). This chain links TRBV27 with TRBJ2-6; 7 bases map to TRBD1. The TCR originated in a woman in her forties in good health. Sequencing was done on a sample of blood. CDR3 sequence: CASSLSTGFRVLTF. The CDR3 DNA sequence: TGTGCCAGCAGTTTATCGACAGGGTTCCGCGTCCTGACTTTC.